There are a few counts of the clone carrying this T cell receptor (beta chain). Antigen: not known. Amplification used 60 Vbeta primers and 13 Jbeta primers. The method was immunoSEQ multiplex PCR; TCRdb's version includes in-frame clones alone and lacks a portion of them. The sample yields 140,000 or so clones, 80% seen once. The data were obtained in a study of cytomegalovirus exposure and HLA in healthy donors. Study outcomes and limitations: In most subjects, TCR beta sequences reportedly gave accurate predictions of HLA-A and HLA-B alleles.

Sequenced sample: PBMCs. This TCR came from a man in his forties or fifties in good health and CMV-seronegative.

The chain's CDR3 is CASSLTAGQGVVWEKLFF. The CDR3 bases are TGTGCCAGCAGCTTGACCGCGGGACAGGGGGTTGTTTGGGAAAAACTGTTTTTT. The chain couples TRBV5-6 to TRBJ1-4, with 11 bases identical to TRBD1. From germline, CDR1 is SGHDT and CDR2 YYEEEE. The CDR3 has 18 residues. Trimming at V came to 1 base and at J to 8 bases, leaving 13 bases not matched to a gene.